This T cell receptor (beta chain) was profiled in a study of blood T cells in healthy people across ages. The study's findings and limits: Diversity was higher, and naive CD4+ cells more numerous, in long-lived donors than in aged donors.

A second PCR, run for roughly 7 to 12 cycles, used a sample-barcoded 5' primer plus a J-beta primer mix. TCRdb ran MiXCR on the 5' RACE reads and lists one entry per CDR3 protein. The sample includes roughly 500,000 distinct CDR3 sequences, 27% of them seen just once. On this clonotype: The antigen is not known.

The CDR3 sequence is 13 residues long. V was trimmed by 4 bases and J by 7 bases, leaving 11 bases between them. Germline V gene sequence: CDR1 LGHDT, CDR2 YNNKEL (reference sequence). The clonotype was recovered from an older woman in good health. The specimen sequenced was blood. The gene calls are TRBV3-1 and TRBJ1-5; D remains ambiguous. The CDR3 reads CASSRAGYQPQHF. CDR3 sequence (DNA): TGTGCCAGCAGCCGCGCGGGTTACCAGCCCCAGCATTTT. Complete variable domain (other parts from reference TRBV3-1 and TRBJ1-5): DTAVSQTPKYLVTQMGNDKSIKCEQNLGHDTMYWYKQDSKKFLKIMFSYNNKELIINETVPNRFSPKSPDKAHLNLHINSLELGDSAVYFCASSRAGYQPQHFGDGTRLSIL.